A single sample is the source of the 17 T cell receptor beta chains below, sequenced in a study of graft-versus-host responses after intestinal transplantation. Libraries were prepared by immunoSEQ multiplex PCR; TCRdb keeps only in-frame clonotypes and omits some of them. The table has some 84,000 clones, 80% to 85% seen once. These receptors have no known antigen. The sample here was unstimulated CD4+ T cells sorted from spleen or lymph node cells, taken before intestinal transplant. These receptors were taken from a human donor who received an intestinal transplant.

This clone was picked up a small number of times. The V call is TRBV28, the J call TRBJ1-1; D is uncertain. Trimming shortened V by 3 bases and J by 10 bases, and 12 bases separated the two germline ends. Germline CDR1 and CDR2: MDHEN and SYDVKM. This CDR3 is built from 12 residues. The CDR3 is CASSFPARGAFF. Here the CDR3 DNA reads TGTGCCAGCAGTTTTCCCGCCCGGGGAGCTTTCTTT.

The sample holds one count of this clone. The rearrangement links TRBV28 to TRBJ1-1; D is unclear. Germline V gives CDR1 MDHEN, CDR2 SYDVKM. The CDR3 totals 13 residues. Trimming removed 2 bases from V and 4 bases from J, with 8 bases in between. As DNA, the CDR3 is TGTGCCAGCAGTTTAGTGGGGAGCACTGAAGCTTTCTTT. This translates into CASSLVGSTEAFF. The full variable domain, in which reference TRBV28 and TRBJ1-1 provide the parts outside the CDR3, is DVKVTQSSRYLVKRTGEKVFLECVQDMDHENMFWYRQDPGLGLRLIYFSYDVKMKEKGDIPEGYSVSREKKERFSLILESASTNQTSMYLCASSLVGSTEAFFGQGTRLTVV.

The chain combines TRBV5-1 with TRBJ2-6; D is perhaps TRBD1 (6 bases). Germline V lookup: CDR1 SGHRS, CDR2 YFSETQ. The CDR3 runs 18 residues. V lost 2 bases and J 0 bases, leaving 15 bases between the germline ends. CDR3 sequence: CASSFQPQGISGANVLTF. CDR3 sequence (DNA): TGCGCCAGCAGCTTCCAACCACAGGGAATCTCTGGGGCCAACGTCCTGACTTTC.

The chain recombines TRBV11-2 with TRBJ1-3; D not resolved. V lost 5 bases and J lost 0, with 11 bases in between. Germline V CDR1 and CDR2: SGHAT, FQNNGV. The CDR3 runs 15 residues. The DNA of the CDR3 is TGTGCCAGCAGCCAAACAGAATACTCTGGAAACACCATATATTTT. Translating gives CASSQTEYSGNTIYF.

The chain joins TRBV6-1 to TRBJ2-7; 7 bases agree with TRBD2. Losses at the gene ends were 1 base for V and 3 bases for J; bases not matched to a gene: 21. Germline loops: CDR1 MNHNS, CDR2 SASEGT. This CDR3 spans 20 amino acids. CDR3 residues: CASSEGFWVRQRLAVYEQYF. CDR3 coding DNA: TGTGCCAGCAGTGAAGGTTTTTGGGTGAGGCAAAGACTAGCAGTCTACGAGCAGTACTTC.

This chain uses TRBV7-2 with TRBJ2-1; 9 positions match TRBD2. The CDR3 consists of 15 residues. J was trimmed by 4 bases and V by 4 bases; bases with no gene match: 5. The germline V gene has CDR1 SGHTA and CDR2 FQGNSA. CDR3 sequence reads: CASSYLAGLYNEQFF. DNA for the CDR3: TGTGCCAGCAGCTACCTAGCGGGGCTTTACAATGAGCAGTTCTTC.

In this sample, this clone turned up once. The chain couples TRBV5-1 to TRBJ1-1; D uncertain. Germline loops: CDR1 SGHRS, CDR2 YFSETQ. V was shortened by 2 bases and J by 11 bases, with 13 bases between the two germline ends. This CDR3 has 12 residues. The CDR3 protein is CASSFSPPAAFF. DNA of the CDR3: TGCGCCAGCAGCTTTTCCCCACCTGCGGCTTTCTTT.

The chain joins TRBV7-9 to TRBJ1-3; tentative D call: TRBD1 (5 bases). CDR3 size: 15 residues. Germline-derived CDR1 and CDR2 are SEHNR and FQNEAQ (reference sequence). Trimming shortened V by 4 bases and J by 4 bases, and 14 bases separated the two germline ends. The DNA of the CDR3 is TGTGCCAGCAGCTCCTTGGGGGGTGCCGGAAACACCATATATTTT. It is translated as CASSSLGGAGNTIYF.

The chain couples TRBV7-6 to TRBJ1-5; perhaps TRBD1 as D (5 bases). Germline V gene lookup returns CDR1 SGHVS and CDR2 FNYEAQ. The CDR3 runs 13 residues. Trimming removed 1 base at V and 11 bases at J, with 12 bases between. CDR3 bases: TGTGCCAGCAGCTTAGAAAGGCCGGGGGCCCAGCATTTT. Its translation is CASSLERPGAQHF.

This chain joins TRBV6-5 and TRBJ2-5; weak D call: TRBD2 (5 bases). This CDR3 is built from 14 residues. Germline V gene lookup returns CDR1 MNHEY and CDR2 SVGAGI. Trimming took 0 bases from V and 7 from J, leaving 12 bases between them. In nucleotides, the CDR3 is TGTGCCAGCAGTTACTCGAGGACTTGGGGGACCCAGTACTTC. It is translated as CASSYSRTWGTQYF.

CDR3 loop: CASRPTLAGDYNEQFF. The DNA of the CDR3 is TGCGCCAGCAGACCAACTTTAGCGGGGGACTACAATGAGCAGTTCTTC. The chain recombines TRBV4-1 with TRBJ2-1; 9 positions match TRBD2. This CDR3 contains 16 residues. CDR1 MGHRA and CDR2 YSYEKL come from the germline V gene. J gave up 3 bases and V 6 bases, and 9 bases lay outside the gene matches.

V and J are TRBV7-9 and TRBJ2-1, with D maybe TRBD2 (6 bases). The CDR3 covers 17 residues. Germline CDR1 and CDR2: SEHNR and FQNEAQ (reference sequence). Trimming cost V 5 bases and J 7 bases, with 24 bases left between them. The CDR3: CASSQLRSGRRGNEQFF. The CDR3 DNA is TGTGCCAGCAGCCAACTGCGGTCGGGCCGGAGGGGTAATGAGCAGTTCTTC.

The J gene is TRBJ2-7, the V gene TRBV18, with 12 bases lining up with TRBD2. The CDR3 consists of 14 residues. CDR1 and CDR2 (germline): KGHSH, LQKENI. The junction had 5 bases not matched to a gene; V was cut back by 6 bases and J by 5 bases. CDR3 in amino acids: CASSPLAGGDEQYF. DNA for the CDR3: TGTGCCAGCTCGCCGCTAGCGGGAGGGGACGAGCAGTACTTC.

This chain uses TRBV18 with TRBJ1-5; no definite D call. Per the germline V gene, CDR1 is KGHSH and CDR2 is LQKENI. The CDR3 is 15 amino acids. V was clipped by 2 bases and J by 1 base, with 9 bases between them. The CDR3 bases are TGTGCCAGCTCACCAGGGGTAGCGAGCAATCAGCCCCAGCATTTT. It translates to CASSPGVASNQPQHF.

CDR3 in DNA: TGCGCCAGCAGCCAAGGACGGGGTAATGAAAAACTGTTTTTT. This translates into CASSQGRGNEKLFF. V and J are TRBV4-1 and TRBJ1-4; no definite D call. V lost 1 base and J 4 bases, leaving 7 bases between the germline ends. The germline CDR1 and CDR2 sequences are MGHRA and YSYEKL. CDR3 length: 14 residues.

The chain recombines TRBV28 with TRBJ1-6; D might be TRBD1 (6 bases). The CDR3 sequence is 14 residues long. CDR1 and CDR2 (germline): MDHEN, SYDVKM. The germline V and J ends were trimmed by 7 bases and 9 bases, with 16 bases remaining between them. The CDR3 is CASTDTGSTSPLHF. The CDR3 coding sequence is TGTGCCAGCACTGATACAGGGAGCACTTCACCCCTCCACTTT.

The sample holds one count of this clone. The V and J genes are TRBV7-9 and TRBJ2-7; tentatively, D is TRBD1 (7 bases). The V end was cut by 5 bases, the J end by 4 bases, with 12 bases between. The germline CDR1 and CDR2 sequences are SEHNR and FQNEAQ (reference sequence). The CDR3 is made up of 13 amino acids. CDR3 residues: CASSHRGGYEQYF. The CDR3 DNA follows: TGTGCCAGCAGCCACAGGGGAGGTTACGAGCAGTACTTC.